The sequence of this T cell receptor beta chain was determined in a study of response to subunit inactivated influenza vaccine. General observations from the study: Each seasonal flu vaccination may recruit only limited new T cells, authors suggested.

The CDR3 runs 14 residues. Germline-derived CDR1 and CDR2 are SNHLY and FYNNEI. V lost 0 bases, J lost 4 bases, and 2 bases stayed unmatched. TCRdb recomputed calls from the RT-PCR reads with MiXCR, one row per CDR3 protein. The profile shows roughly 630,000 distinct CDR3 sequences, 13% to 15% of them singletons. In this sample, this clonotype turned up many times. Its specificity is unknown. V usage is TRBV2 and J usage is TRBJ1-2, with 7 bases fitting TRBD1. This TCR was recovered from a middle-aged man who received an inactivated influenza vaccine. The sample consisted of PBMCs from blood, taken around two weeks before vaccination. CDR3 sequence reads: CASSEAGQSYGYTF. The CDR3 region has the DNA TGTGCCAGCAGTGAAGCGGGACAGAGCTATGGCTACACCTTC.